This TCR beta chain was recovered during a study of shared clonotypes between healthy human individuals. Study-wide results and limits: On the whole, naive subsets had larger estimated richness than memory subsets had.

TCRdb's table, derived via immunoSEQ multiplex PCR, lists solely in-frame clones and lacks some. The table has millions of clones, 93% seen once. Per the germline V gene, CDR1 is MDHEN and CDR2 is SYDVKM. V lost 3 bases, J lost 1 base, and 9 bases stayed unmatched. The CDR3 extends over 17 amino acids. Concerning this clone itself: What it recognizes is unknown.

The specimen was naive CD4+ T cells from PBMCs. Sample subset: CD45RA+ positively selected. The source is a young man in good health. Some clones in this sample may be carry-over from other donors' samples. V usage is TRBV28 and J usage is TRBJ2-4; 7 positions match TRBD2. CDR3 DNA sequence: TGTGCCAGCAGTTTTCCGGGGGGTCAAGGGGCCAAAAACATTCAGTACTTC. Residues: CASSFPGGQGAKNIQYF.